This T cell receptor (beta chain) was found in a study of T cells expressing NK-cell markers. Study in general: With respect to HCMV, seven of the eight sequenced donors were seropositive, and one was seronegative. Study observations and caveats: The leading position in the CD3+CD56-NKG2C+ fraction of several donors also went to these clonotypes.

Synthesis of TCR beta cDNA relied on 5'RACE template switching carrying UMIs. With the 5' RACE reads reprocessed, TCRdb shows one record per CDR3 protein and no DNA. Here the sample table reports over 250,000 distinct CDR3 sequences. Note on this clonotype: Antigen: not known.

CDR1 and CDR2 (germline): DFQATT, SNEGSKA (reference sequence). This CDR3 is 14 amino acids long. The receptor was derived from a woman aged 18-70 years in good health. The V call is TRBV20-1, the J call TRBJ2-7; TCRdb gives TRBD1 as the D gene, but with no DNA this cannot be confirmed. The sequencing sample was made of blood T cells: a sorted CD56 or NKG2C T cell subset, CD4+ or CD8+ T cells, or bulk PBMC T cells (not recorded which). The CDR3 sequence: CSARETGFTYEQYF.